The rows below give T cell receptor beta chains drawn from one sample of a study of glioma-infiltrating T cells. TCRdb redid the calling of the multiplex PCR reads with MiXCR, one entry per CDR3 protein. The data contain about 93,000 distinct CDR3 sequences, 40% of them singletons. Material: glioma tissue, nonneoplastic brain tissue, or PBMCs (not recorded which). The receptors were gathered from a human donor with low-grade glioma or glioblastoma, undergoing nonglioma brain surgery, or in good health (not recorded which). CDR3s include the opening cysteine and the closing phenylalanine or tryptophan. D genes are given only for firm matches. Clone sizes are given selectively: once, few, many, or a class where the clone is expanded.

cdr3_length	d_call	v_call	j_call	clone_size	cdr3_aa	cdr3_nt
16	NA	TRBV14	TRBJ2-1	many	CASSQVGTPGGNEQFF	TGTGCCAGCAGCCAAGTAGGGACCCCCGGGGGAAATGAGCAGTTCTTC
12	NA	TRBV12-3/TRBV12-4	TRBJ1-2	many	CASSLRGYGYTF	TGTGCCAGCAGCCTCAGGGGCTATGGCTACACCTTC
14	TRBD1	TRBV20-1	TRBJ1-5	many	CSARTGGSNQPQHF	TGCAGTGCTAGGACAGGGGGCAGCAATCAGCCCCAGCATTTT
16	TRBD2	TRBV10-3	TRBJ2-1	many	CAIRDQGLAVYNEQFF	TGTGCCATCAGAGACCAGGGACTAGCGGTTTACAATGAGCAGTTCTTC
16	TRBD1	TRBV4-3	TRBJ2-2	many	CASSQGRDRVAGELFF	TGCGCCAGCAGCCAAGGCCGGGACAGGGTCGCCGGGGAGCTGTTTTTT
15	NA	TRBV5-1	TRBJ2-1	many	CASSISRTENNEQFF	TGCGCCAGCAGCATTTCCCGGACGGAAAACAATGAGCAGTTCTTC
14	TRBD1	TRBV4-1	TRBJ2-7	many	CASSQRDRDHEQYF	TGCGCCAGCAGCCAACGGGACAGGGACCACGAGCAGTACTTC
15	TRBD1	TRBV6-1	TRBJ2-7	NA	CASSAGQGGSYEQYF	TGTGCCAGCAGTGCGGGACAGGGGGGTTCCTACGAGCAGTACTTC
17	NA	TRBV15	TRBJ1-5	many	CATSREGRRRDNQPQHF	TGTGCCACCAGCAGAGAGGGGCGGCGCAGAGACAATCAGCCCCAGCATTTT
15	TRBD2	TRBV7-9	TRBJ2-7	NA	CASSRGLAGSYERYF	TGTGCCAGCAGCCGGGGACTAGCGGGCTCCTACGAGAGGTACTTC
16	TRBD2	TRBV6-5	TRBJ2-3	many	CASSPRVTSGTDTQYF	TGTGCCAGCAGTCCCCGGGTGACTAGCGGCACAGATACGCAGTATTTT
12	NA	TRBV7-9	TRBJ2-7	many	CASSSNNYEQYF	TGTGCCAGCAGCTCTAACAACTACGAGCAGTACTTC
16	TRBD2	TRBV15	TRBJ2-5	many	CATSGVLGLDSSTQYF	TGTGCCACCAGCGGGGTACTGGGACTAGATAGTTCGACCCAGTACTTC
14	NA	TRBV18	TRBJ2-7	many	CASSPGGFTYEQYF	TGTGCCAGCTCACCGGGAGGATTCACCTACGAGCAGTACTTC
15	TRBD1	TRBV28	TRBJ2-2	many	CASSHGTANTGELFF	TGTGCCAGCAGCCATGGGACAGCGAACACCGGGGAGCTGTTTTTT
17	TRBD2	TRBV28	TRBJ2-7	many	CASSQTSGGGFYHEQYF	TGTGCCAGCAGCCAGACTAGCGGGGGGGGGTTCTATCACGAGCAGTACTTC
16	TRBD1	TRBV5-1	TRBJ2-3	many	CASSLDATGDTDTQYF	TGCGCCAGCAGCTTGGATGCGACAGGGGACACAGATACGCAGTATTTT
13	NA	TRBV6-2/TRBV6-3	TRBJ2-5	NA	CASSYFGAETQYF	TGTGCCAGCAGTTACTTTGGGGCAGAGACCCAGTACTTC
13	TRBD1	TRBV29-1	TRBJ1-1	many	CSVGLSGGTEAFF	TGCAGCGTTGGCCTTTCAGGGGGCACTGAAGCTTTCTTT
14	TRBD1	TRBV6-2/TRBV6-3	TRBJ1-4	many	CASQTSGTVEKLFF	TGTGCCAGCCAAACAAGCGGGACAGTAGAAAAACTGTTTTTT
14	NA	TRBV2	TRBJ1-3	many	CASRTGGTGNTIYF	TGTGCCAGCAGGACAGGAGGAACCGGAAACACCATATATTTT
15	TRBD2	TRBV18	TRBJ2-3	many	CASGAVSGMSDTQYF	TGTGCCAGCGGCGCCGTCAGCGGGATGTCGGATACGCAGTATTTT
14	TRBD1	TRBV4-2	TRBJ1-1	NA	CASIQGALGTEAFF	TGTGCCAGCATTCAGGGGGCGCTGGGCACTGAAGCTTTCTTT
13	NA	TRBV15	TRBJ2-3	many	CATSRDRSDTQYF	TGTGCCACCAGCAGAGACAGGTCAGATACGCAGTATTTT
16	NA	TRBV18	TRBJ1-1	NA	CASSPLSGGSNTEAFF	TGTGCCAGCTCACCACTCTCGGGGGGGTCGAACACTGAAGCTTTCTTT